Reported below is one TCR beta chain. Its antigen is unknown. Unmatched junction bases numbered 10, after V lost 4 bases and J lost 7 bases. Germline CDR1 and CDR2: SEHNR and FQNEAQ (reference sequence). The CDR3 is 16 amino acids. The source of the sample is a study of T cell repertoires in cytomegalovirus infection. Overall study: The public TCR beta signatures pointed to both CMV infection and matching HLA type. Study results and limitations: In two of eight donors, the top clonotype was HLA-C-restricted CMV-specific. The cumulative frequency of public TCR beta families identified carriers of CMV plus the relevant HLA.

MiXCR, run by TCRdb on the reads, gives a single entry per CDR3 protein. The sample has around 800,000 distinct CDR3 sequences, around a third seen once; the top ten hold about an eighth. The J gene is TRBJ1-2, the V gene TRBV7-9; 12 nucleotides match TRBD1. This TCR was sampled from a human donor in good health (CMV status not recorded). Some clones in this sample may be carry-over from other donors' samples. This specimen consisted of cultured CD8+ T cells from PBMCs, obtained from culture after CMV antigen stimulation. The CDR3 region is CASSSRRDRGLAGYTF. For the CDR3, the DNA is TGTGCCAGCAGCTCAAGGCGGGACAGGGGGCTTGCTGGCTACACCTTC.